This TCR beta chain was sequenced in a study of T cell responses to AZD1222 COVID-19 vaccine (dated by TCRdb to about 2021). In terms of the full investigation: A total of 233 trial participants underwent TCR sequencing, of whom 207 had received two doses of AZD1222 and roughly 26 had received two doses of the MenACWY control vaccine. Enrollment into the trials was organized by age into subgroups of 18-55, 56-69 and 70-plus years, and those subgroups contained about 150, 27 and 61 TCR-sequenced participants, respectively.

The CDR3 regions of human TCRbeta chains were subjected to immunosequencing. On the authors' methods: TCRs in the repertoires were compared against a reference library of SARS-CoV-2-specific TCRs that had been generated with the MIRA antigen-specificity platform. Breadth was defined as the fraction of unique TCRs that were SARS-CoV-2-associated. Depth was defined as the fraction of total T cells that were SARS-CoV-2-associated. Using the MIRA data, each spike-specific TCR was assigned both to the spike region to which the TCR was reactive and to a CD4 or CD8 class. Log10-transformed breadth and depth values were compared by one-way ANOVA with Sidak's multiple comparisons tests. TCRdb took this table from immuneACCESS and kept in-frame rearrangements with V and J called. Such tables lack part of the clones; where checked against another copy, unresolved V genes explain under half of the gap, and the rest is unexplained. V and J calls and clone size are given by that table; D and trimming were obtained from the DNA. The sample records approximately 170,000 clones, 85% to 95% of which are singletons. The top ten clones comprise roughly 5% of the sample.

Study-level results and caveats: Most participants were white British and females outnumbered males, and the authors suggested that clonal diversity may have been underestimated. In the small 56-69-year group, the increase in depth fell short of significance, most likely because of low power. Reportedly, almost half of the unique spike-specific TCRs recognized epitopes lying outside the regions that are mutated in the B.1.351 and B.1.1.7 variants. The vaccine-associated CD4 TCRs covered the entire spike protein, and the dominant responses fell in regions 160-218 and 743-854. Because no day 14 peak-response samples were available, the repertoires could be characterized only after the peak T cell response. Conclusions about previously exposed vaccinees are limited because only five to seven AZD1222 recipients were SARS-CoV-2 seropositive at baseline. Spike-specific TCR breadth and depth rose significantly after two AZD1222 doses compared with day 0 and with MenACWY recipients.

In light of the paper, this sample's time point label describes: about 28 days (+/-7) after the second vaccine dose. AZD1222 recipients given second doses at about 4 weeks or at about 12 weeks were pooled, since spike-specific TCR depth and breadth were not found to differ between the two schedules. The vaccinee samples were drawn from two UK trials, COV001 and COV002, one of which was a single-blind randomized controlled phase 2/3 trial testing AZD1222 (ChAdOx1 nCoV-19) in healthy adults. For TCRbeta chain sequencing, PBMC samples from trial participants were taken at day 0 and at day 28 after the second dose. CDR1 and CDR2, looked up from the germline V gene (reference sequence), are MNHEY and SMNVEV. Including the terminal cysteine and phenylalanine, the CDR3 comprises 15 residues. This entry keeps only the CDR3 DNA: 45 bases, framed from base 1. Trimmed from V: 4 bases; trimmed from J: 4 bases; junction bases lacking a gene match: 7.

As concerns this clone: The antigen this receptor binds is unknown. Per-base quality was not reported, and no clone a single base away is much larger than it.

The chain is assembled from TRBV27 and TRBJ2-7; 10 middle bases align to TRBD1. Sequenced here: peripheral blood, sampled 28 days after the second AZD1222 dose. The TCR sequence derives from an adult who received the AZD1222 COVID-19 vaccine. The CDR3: CASSWGDRGQYEQYF. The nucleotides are TGTGCCAGCAGTTGGGGGGACAGGGGCCAATACGAGCAGTACTTC.